This T cell receptor beta chain was obtained from a study of metastatic and nonmetastatic thyroid tumors. TCRdb re-called clones via MiXCR from the PCR reads. The sample yields 15,000 to 20,000 clones, about 25% seen once. There were no patients who had received any treatment before thyroid surgery. This CDR3 is 15 amino acids long. Germline V gene lookup returns CDR1 SGHDT and CDR2 YYEEEE. V trimming: 4 bases; J trimming: 12 bases; junction bases outside the gene matches: 13. The clonotype comes from a female donor with papillary thyroid cancer or a benign thyroid nodule (not recorded which). Some clones in this sample may be carry-over from other donors' samples. The rearrangement joins TRBV5-6 to TRBJ2-1; the match to TRBD2 covers 10 bases. Material: adjacent normal tissue. The CDR3 sequence: CASSPRTSGLPGQFF. Written as DNA, the CDR3 is TGTGCCAGCAGCCCCAGGACTAGCGGACTCCCTGGGCAGTTCTTC.